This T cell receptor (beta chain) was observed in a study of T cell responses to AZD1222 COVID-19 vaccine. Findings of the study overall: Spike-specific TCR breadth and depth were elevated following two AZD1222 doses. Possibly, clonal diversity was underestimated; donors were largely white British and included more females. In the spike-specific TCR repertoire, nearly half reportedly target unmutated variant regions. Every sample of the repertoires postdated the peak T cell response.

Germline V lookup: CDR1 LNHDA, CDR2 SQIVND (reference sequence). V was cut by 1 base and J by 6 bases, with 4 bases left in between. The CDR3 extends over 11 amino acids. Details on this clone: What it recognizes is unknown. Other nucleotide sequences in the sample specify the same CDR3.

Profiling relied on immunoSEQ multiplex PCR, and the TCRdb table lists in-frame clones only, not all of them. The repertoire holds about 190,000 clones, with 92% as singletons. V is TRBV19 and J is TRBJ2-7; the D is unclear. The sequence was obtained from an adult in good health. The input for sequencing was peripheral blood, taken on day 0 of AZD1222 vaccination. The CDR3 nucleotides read TGTGCCAGTAGTATAGGAGGCGAGCAGTACTTC. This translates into CASSIGGEQYF. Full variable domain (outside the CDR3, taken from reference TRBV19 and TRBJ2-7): DGGITQSPKYLFRKEGQNVTLSCEQNLNHDAMYWYRQDPGQGLRLIYYSQIVNDFQKGDIAEGYSVSREKKESFPLTVTSAQKNPTAFYLCASSIGGEQYFGPGTRLTVT.